This is a list of T cell receptor beta chains from one sample in a study of regulatory T cells in long-lasting Graves disease. One entry per CDR3 protein, called by TCRdb with MiXCR from the multiplex PCR reads. The sample yields 550,000 to 700,000 distinct CDR3 sequences, about 16% seen once. In addition, the sample was reused for a study of T cells in Graves' hyperthyroidism and ophthalmopathy.

The sample was peripheral blood mononuclear cells (PBMCs), taken at new diagnosis, from a patient treated with antithyroid drugs. All receptors derive from a man aged 18 to 29 with Graves disease. The CDR3 runs from the conserved cysteine through the conserved F or W. The order of the fields is V gene, clone size, J gene, D gene, CDR3 DNA, CDR3 protein. A D gene is named only where the DNA matches it firmly. Expanded clones are given a class, and other clones once, few, many or no size at all.

V: TRBV3-1; size: many; J: TRBJ2-5; D: TRBD2; DNA: TGTGCCAGCAGCCAACCTCCCGGCGCCGGGGGGAAGACCCAGTACTTC; CDR3: CASSQPPGAGGKTQYF
V: TRBV3-1; size: many; J: TRBJ2-5; D: TRBD2; DNA: TGTGCCAGCAGCCCCAGCGGGGGATCCCAAGAGACCCAGTACTTC; CDR3: CASSPSGGSQETQYF
V: TRBV20-1; size: NA; J: TRBJ2-4; D: NA; DNA: TGCAGTGCTAGAGAATCTACCAAAAACATTCAGTACTTC; CDR3: CSARESTKNIQYF
V: TRBV19; size: few; J: TRBJ2-7; D: NA; DNA: TGTGCCAGTTCTCAAATCCTCAGCAGGAGCCCTCCCGGCGAGCAGTACTTC; CDR3: CASSQILSRSPPGEQYF
V: TRBV4-2; size: NA; J: TRBJ2-2; D: TRBD2; DNA: TGTGCCAGCAGCCTCAGACTAGCGGGAGCGAACACCGGGGAGCTGTTTTTT; CDR3: CASSLRLAGANTGELFF
V: TRBV6-5; size: few; J: TRBJ1-3; D: NA; DNA: TGTGCCAGCAGTTACTCGTACGGGGAGGCTGGAAACACCATATATTTT; CDR3: CASSYSYGEAGNTIYF
V: TRBV5-1; size: NA; J: TRBJ1-6; D: NA; DNA: TGCGCCAGCAGGACGGGCGGCGAGCATTCACCCCTCCACTTT; CDR3: CASRTGGEHSPLHF
V: TRBV7-9; size: NA; J: TRBJ2-2; D: NA; DNA: TGTGCCAGCAGCCCCGACGTAGGGCAGGGCGGCACCGGGGAGCTGTTTTTT; CDR3: CASSPDVGQGGTGELFF
V: TRBV18; size: many; J: TRBJ2-1; D: TRBD2; DNA: TGTGCCAGCTCAATAACTAGCGGGAGGGACAATGAGCAGTTCTTC; CDR3: CASSITSGRDNEQFF
V: TRBV20-1; size: NA; J: TRBJ2-1; D: NA; DNA: TGCAGTGCTAGAGTGCACTTTAACAATGAGCAGTTCTTC; CDR3: CSARVHFNNEQFF
V: TRBV20-1; size: few; J: TRBJ1-5; D: NA; DNA: TGCAGTGCTAGAAGGGTCAATCAGCCCCAGCATTTT; CDR3: CSARRVNQPQHF
V: TRBV29-1; size: few; J: TRBJ1-1; D: TRBD1; DNA: TGCAGCGTCGGACAGGGTGGCGCTTTCTTT; CDR3: CSVGQGGAFF
V: TRBV20-1; size: many; J: TRBJ2-7; D: TRBD1; DNA: TGCAGTGCTGACACAGGGGCCTCCTCCTACGAGCAGTACTTC; CDR3: CSADTGASSYEQYF
V: TRBV6-2/TRBV6-3; size: many; J: TRBJ2-5; D: TRBD1; DNA: TGTGCCAGCACCGCAGGGACAGGGGGTCCCCCAGAGACCCAGTACTTC; CDR3: CASTAGTGGPPETQYF
V: TRBV6-1; size: many; J: TRBJ2-7; D: TRBD1; DNA: TGTGCCAGCAGTCCCGGGACAGGGCCCGAGCAGTACTTC; CDR3: CASSPGTGPEQYF
V: TRBV29-1; size: NA; J: TRBJ1-1; D: NA; DNA: TGCAGCGTTGAAGATCGGGGAAAAGGCACTGAAGCTTTCTTT; CDR3: CSVEDRGKGTEAFF
V: TRBV20-1; size: many; J: TRBJ2-1; D: TRBD2; DNA: TGCAGTGCCGCGGGACTAGCGAACCATGAGCAGTTCTTC; CDR3: CSAAGLANHEQFF
V: TRBV6-2/TRBV6-3; size: many; J: TRBJ2-7; D: NA; DNA: TGTGCCACCTCTCGGCCTAGCTCCTACGAGCAGTACTTC; CDR3: CATSRPSSYEQYF
V: TRBV5-1; size: NA; J: TRBJ2-2; D: NA; DNA: TGCGCCAGCAGCCTTCCCCAAGGAATCACCGGGGAGCTGTTTTTT; CDR3: CASSLPQGITGELFF
V: TRBV7-9; size: many; J: TRBJ2-5; D: TRBD1; DNA: TGTGCCAGCAGCACCGGGACAGGGTACGAGACCCAGTACTTC; CDR3: CASSTGTGYETQYF
V: TRBV28; size: few; J: TRBJ2-2; D: TRBD2; DNA: TGTGCCAGCAGTTTCAGCGGGAGGGCCGGGTTGGTCGGGGAGCTGTTTTTT; CDR3: CASSFSGRAGLVGELFF
V: TRBV28; size: NA; J: TRBJ2-1; D: TRBD2; DNA: TGTGCCAGCAGCTCAGGACTAGCGGAGTGGAGCTCCTACAATGAGCAGTTCTTC; CDR3: CASSSGLAEWSSYNEQFF
V: TRBV28; size: few; J: TRBJ2-1; D: TRBD2; DNA: TGTGCCAGCAGCCCCACGACTAGCTCGTACAATGAGCAGTTCTTC; CDR3: CASSPTTSSYNEQFF
V: TRBV12-3/TRBV12-4; size: many; J: TRBJ2-2; D: TRBD2; DNA: TGTGCCAGCAGTTTAGGGGGGGGGTTTACCGGGGAGCTGTTTTTT; CDR3: CASSLGGGFTGELFF
V: TRBV2; size: NA; J: TRBJ2-3; D: NA; DNA: TGTGCCAGCAAAGAACGAGTAGTTCCTTACTCAGATACGCAGTATTTT; CDR3: CASKERVVPYSDTQYF
V: TRBV6-1; size: NA; J: TRBJ2-7; D: TRBD2; DNA: TGTGCCAGCAGTGGAAAGGGACTAGCGTCTTCCTACGAGCAGTACTTC; CDR3: CASSGKGLASSYEQYF
V: TRBV5-1; size: few; J: TRBJ2-1; D: NA; DNA: TGCGCCAGCAGCCTCACGGGAGTCGTCTACAATGAGCAGTTCTTC; CDR3: CASSLTGVVYNEQFF
V: TRBV20-1; size: many; J: TRBJ1-1; D: NA; DNA: TGCAGTGCAGATGGACAGCAGAACACTGAAGCTTTCTTT; CDR3: CSADGQQNTEAFF
V: TRBV19; size: NA; J: TRBJ2-2; D: NA; DNA: TGTGCCAGTAGTTCAGATTTTACGCCGAACACCGGGGAGCTGTTTTTT; CDR3: CASSSDFTPNTGELFF
V: TRBV10-2; size: many; J: TRBJ1-5; D: NA; DNA: TGCGCCAGCATCTCGGACAATCAGCCCCAGCATTTT; CDR3: CASISDNQPQHF
V: TRBV28; size: many; J: TRBJ2-1; D: TRBD2; DNA: TGTGCCAGTTGGGCCCCAGGGCGGGAGACGAATGAGCAGTTCTTC; CDR3: CASWAPGRETNEQFF
V: TRBV2; size: many; J: TRBJ2-3; D: NA; DNA: TGTGCCAGCAGCCGCGGGGTAGATACGCAGTATTTT; CDR3: CASSRGVDTQYF
V: TRBV5-5; size: NA; J: TRBJ1-1; D: NA; DNA: TGTGCCAGCAGCCTAGACAGGAACATGAACACTGAAGCTTTCTTT; CDR3: CASSLDRNMNTEAFF
V: TRBV11-2; size: many; J: TRBJ2-3; D: NA; DNA: TGTGCCAGCAGGCCTCCTGCCCGGGATAGTGCGAATACGCAGTATTTT; CDR3: CASRPPARDSANTQYF
V: TRBV12-3/TRBV12-4; size: many; J: TRBJ1-2; D: NA; DNA: TGTGCCAGCAGCTTAGGCGATCCTTATGGCTACACCTTC; CDR3: CASSLGDPYGYTF
V: TRBV5-5; size: few; J: TRBJ1-1; D: NA; DNA: TGTGCCAGCAGCTTGACAGGGAGTCCTATCCAGAACACTGAAGCTTTCTTT; CDR3: CASSLTGSPIQNTEAFF
V: TRBV12-3/TRBV12-4; size: many; J: TRBJ2-3; D: NA; DNA: TGTGCCAGCAGTTTCGGGTCTAACACAGATACGCAGTATTTT; CDR3: CASSFGSNTDTQYF
V: TRBV19; size: NA; J: TRBJ1-2; D: TRBD1; DNA: TGTGCCAGTAGTATTGGCTACAGGGGTGTTGATGGCTACACCTTC; CDR3: CASSIGYRGVDGYTF
V: TRBV7-2; size: NA; J: TRBJ2-7; D: TRBD2; DNA: TGTGCCAGCAGCTTACCAAGGAGCGGGAGTTTCTTC; CDR3: CASSLPRSGSFF
V: TRBV20-1; size: many; J: TRBJ1-1; D: NA; DNA: TGCAGTGCTAGCGATGGGAGCACGAACACTGAAGCTTTCTTT; CDR3: CSASDGSTNTEAFF
V: TRBV14; size: few; J: TRBJ2-1; D: NA; DNA: TGTGCCAGCAGCCAGACGGACCATCCCCGACCCAATGAGCAGTTCTTC; CDR3: CASSQTDHPRPNEQFF
V: TRBV7-2; size: many; J: TRBJ1-5; D: NA; DNA: TGTGCCAGCAGCTTAGGGGATTTAGGCCAGCCCCAGCATTTT; CDR3: CASSLGDLGQPQHF
V: TRBV29-1; size: NA; J: TRBJ2-7; D: NA; DNA: TGCAGCGTTGGCCCCACCTACGAGCAGTACTTC; CDR3: CSVGPTYEQYF